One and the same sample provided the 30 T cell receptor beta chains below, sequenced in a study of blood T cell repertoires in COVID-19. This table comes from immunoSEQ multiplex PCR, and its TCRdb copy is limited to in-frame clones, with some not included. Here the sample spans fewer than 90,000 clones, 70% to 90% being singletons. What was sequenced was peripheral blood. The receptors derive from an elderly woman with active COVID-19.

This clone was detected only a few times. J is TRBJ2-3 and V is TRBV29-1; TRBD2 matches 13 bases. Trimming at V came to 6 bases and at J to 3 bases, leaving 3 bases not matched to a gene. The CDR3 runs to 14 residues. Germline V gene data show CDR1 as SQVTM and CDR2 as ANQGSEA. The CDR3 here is CSVKLAGGTDTQYF. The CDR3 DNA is TGCAGCGTGAAACTAGCGGGAGGGACAGATACGCAGTATTTT.

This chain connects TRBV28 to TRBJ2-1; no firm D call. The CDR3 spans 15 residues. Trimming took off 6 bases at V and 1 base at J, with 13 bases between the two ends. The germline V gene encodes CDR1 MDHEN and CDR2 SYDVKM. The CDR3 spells CASSSVGTSYNEQFF. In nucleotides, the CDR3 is TGTGCCAGCAGCAGCGTCGGAACGTCCTACAATGAGCAGTTCTTC.

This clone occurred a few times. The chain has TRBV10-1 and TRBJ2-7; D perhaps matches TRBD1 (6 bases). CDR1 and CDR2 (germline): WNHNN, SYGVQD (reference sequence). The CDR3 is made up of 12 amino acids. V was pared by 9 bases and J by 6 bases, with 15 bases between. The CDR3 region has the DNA TGCGCCAGACCCGATACAGGGTGCGAGCAGTACTTC. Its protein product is CARPDTGCEQYF.

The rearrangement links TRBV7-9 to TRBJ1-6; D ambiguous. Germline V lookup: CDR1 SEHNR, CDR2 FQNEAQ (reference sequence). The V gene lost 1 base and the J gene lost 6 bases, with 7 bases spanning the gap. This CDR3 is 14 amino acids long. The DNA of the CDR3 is TGTGCCAGCAGCTTAGAGGCTAGTAATTCACCCCTCCACTTT. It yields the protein CASSLEASNSPLHF.

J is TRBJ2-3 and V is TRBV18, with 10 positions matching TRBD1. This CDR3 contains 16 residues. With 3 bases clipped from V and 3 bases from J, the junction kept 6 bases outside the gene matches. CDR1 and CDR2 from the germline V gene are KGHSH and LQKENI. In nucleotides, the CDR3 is TGTGCCAGCTCACCGAGGGGGACAGGGGTTACAGATACGCAGTATTTT. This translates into CASSPRGTGVTDTQYF.

In DNA, the CDR3 is TGTGCCAGCAGGACAGGGGCTGGGGCCAACGTCCTGACTTTC. Encoded protein: CASRTGAGANVLTF. The V call is TRBV6-5, the J call TRBJ2-6; TRBD1 matches 8 bases. The germline V gene encodes CDR1 MNHEY and CDR2 SVGAGI. Unmatched junction bases numbered 0, after V lost 6 bases and J lost 2 bases. CDR3 length: 14 residues.

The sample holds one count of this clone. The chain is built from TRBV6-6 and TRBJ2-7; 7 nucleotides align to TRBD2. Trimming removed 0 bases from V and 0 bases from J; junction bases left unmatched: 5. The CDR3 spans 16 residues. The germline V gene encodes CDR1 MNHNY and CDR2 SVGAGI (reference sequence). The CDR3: CASSYSGGSRSYEQYF. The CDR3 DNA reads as TGTGCCAGCAGTTACTCGGGCGGGAGTCGCTCCTACGAGCAGTACTTC.

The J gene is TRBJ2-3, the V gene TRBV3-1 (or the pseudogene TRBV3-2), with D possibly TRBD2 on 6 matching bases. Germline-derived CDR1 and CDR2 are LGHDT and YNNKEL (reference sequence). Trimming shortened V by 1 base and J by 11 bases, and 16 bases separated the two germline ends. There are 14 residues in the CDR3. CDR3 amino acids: CASSQALGLGGQYF. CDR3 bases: TGTGCCAGCAGCCAAGCGCTCGGGCTGGGAGGGCAGTATTTT.

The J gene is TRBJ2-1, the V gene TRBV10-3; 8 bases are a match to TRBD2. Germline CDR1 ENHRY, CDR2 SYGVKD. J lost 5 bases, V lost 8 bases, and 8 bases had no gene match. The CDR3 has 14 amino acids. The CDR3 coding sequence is TGTGCCATCCGGGGGGGCGGTGGGGACAATGAGCAGTTCTTC. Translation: CAIRGGGGDNEQFF.

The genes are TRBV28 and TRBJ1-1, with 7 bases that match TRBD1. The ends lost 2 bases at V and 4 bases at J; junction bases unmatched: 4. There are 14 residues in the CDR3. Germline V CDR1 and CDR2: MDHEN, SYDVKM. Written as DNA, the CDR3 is TGTGCCAGCAGTTTAGGACAGGACGGCACTGAAGCTTTCTTT. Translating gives CASSLGQDGTEAFF. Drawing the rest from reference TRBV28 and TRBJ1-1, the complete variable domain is DVKVTQSSRYLVKRTGEKVFLECVQDMDHENMFWYRQDPGLGLRLIYFSYDVKMKEKGDIPEGYSVSREKKERFSLILESASTNQTSMYLCASSLGQDGTEAFFGQGTRLTVV.

The CDR3 DNA follows: TGTGCCAGCAGTCACGGGGGGAATGGACATGAAAAACTGTTTTTT. Its translation is CASSHGGNGHEKLFF. The V gene is TRBV5-6, the J gene TRBJ1-4, with D possibly matching TRBD1 (5 bases). Germline V CDR1 and CDR2: SGHDT, YYEEEE. Trimming cost V 5 bases and J 6 bases, with 17 bases left between them. The CDR3 totals 15 residues.

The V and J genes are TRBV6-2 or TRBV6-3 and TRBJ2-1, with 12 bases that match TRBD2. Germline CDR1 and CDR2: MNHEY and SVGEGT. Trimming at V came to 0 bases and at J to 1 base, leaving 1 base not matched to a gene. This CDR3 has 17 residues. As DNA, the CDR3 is TGTGCCAGCAGTTACTCCGGGACTAGCGGGTCCTACAATGAGCAGTTCTTC. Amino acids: CASSYSGTSGSYNEQFF.

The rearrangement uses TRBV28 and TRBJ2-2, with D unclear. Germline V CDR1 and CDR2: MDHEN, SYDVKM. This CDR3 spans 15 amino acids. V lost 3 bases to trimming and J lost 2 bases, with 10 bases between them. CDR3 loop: CASSFPRLNTGELFF. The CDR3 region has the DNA TGTGCCAGCAGTTTTCCGCGGCTTAACACCGGGGAGCTGTTTTTT.

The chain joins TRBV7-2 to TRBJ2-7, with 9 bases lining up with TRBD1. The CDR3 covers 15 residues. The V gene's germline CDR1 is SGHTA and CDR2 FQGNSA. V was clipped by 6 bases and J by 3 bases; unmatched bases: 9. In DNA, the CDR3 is TGTGCCAGCAGTTCCAACAGGGGGCCGTTCTACGAGCAGTACTTC. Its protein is CASSSNRGPFYEQYF.

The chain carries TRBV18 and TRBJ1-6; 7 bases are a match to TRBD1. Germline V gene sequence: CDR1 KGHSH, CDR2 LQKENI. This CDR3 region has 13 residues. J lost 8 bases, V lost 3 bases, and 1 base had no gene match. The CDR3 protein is CASSPGQDSPLHF. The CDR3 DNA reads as TGTGCCAGCTCACCTGGACAGGATTCACCCCTCCACTTT.

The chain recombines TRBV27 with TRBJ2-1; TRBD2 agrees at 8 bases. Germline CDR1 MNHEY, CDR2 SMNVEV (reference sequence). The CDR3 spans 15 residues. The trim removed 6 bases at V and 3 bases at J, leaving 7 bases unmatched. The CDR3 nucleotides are TGTGCCAGCAGCCCCGGGAGGGCCCTCTACAATGAGCAGTTCTTC. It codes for CASSPGRALYNEQFF.

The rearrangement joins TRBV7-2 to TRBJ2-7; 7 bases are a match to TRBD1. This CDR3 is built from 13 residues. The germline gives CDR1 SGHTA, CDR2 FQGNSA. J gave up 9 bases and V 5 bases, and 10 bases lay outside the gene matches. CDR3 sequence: CASSVTGTVAQYF. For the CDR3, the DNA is TGTGCCAGCAGCGTCACAGGGACAGTAGCGCAGTACTTC.

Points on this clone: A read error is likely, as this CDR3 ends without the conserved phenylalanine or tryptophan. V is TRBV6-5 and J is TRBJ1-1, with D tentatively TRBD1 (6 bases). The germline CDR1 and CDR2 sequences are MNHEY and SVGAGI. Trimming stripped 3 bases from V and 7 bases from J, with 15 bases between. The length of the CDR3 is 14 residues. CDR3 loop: CASSYSRGSGEAFL. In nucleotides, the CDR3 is TGTGCCAGCAGTTATTCAAGGGGGAGTGGTGAAGCTTTCCTT.

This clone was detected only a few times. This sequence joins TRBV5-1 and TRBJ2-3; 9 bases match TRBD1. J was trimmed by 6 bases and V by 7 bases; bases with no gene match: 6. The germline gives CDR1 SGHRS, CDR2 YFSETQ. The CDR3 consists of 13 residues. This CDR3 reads CASHWTGDDTQYF. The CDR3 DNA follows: TGCGCCAGCCACTGGACAGGGGATGATACGCAGTATTTT.

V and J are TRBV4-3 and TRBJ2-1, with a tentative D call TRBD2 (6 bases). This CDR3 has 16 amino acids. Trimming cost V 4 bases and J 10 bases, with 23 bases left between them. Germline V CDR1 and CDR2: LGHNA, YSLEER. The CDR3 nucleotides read TGCGCCAGCAGCCCTGCGGGAATCCGCGGTGGGGGGGAGCAGTTCTTC. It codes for CASSPAGIRGGGEQFF.

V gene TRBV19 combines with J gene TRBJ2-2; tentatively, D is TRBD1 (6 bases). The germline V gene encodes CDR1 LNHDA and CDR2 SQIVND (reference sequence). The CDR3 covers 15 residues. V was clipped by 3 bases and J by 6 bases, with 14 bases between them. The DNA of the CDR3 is TGTGCCAGTAGTATTTCAGAAAACAGGGCCGGGGAGCTGTTTTTT. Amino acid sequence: CASSISENRAGELFF.

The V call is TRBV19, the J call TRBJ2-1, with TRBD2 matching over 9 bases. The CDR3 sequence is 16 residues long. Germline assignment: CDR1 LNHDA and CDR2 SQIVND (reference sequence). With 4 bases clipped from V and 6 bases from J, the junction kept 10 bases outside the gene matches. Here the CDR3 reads CASSTIGAGGLNEQFF. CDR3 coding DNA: TGTGCCAGTAGTACAATAGGGGCGGGAGGGCTCAATGAGCAGTTCTTC.

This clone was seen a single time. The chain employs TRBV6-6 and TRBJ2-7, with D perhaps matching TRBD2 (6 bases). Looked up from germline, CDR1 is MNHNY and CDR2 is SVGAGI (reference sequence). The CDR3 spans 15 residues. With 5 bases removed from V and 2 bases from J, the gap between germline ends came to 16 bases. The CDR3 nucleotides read TGTGCCAGCAGTAAAATGGGGGGAACAACCTACGAGCAGTACTTC. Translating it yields CASSKMGGTTYEQYF.

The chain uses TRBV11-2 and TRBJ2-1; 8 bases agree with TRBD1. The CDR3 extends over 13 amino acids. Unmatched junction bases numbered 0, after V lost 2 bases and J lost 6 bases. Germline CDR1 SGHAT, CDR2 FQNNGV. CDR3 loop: CASSLQGANEQFF. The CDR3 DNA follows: TGTGCCAGCAGCTTACAGGGGGCCAATGAGCAGTTCTTC.

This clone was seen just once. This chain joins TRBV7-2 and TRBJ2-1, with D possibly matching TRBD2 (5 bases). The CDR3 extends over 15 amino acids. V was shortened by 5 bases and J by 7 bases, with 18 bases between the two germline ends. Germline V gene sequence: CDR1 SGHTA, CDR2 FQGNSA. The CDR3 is CASSLRTGPVNEQFF. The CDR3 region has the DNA TGTGCCAGCAGCCTAAGGACTGGGCCGGTGAATGAGCAGTTCTTC.

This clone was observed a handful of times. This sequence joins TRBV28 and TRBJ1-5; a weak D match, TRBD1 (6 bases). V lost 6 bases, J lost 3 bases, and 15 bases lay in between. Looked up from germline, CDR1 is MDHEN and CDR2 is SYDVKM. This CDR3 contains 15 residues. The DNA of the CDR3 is TGTGCCAGCAGACAACAGGGTCCAAACAATCAGCCCCAGCATTTT. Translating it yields CASRQQGPNNQPQHF.

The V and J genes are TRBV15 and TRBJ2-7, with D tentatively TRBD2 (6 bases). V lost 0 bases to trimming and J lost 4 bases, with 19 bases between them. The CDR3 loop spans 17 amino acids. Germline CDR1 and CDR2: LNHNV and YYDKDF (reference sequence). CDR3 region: CATSRDQVGGLRYEQYF. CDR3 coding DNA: TGTGCCACCAGCAGAGATCAAGTTGGGGGGTTGAGGTACGAGCAGTACTTC. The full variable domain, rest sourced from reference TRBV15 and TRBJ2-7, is DAMVIQNPRYQVTQFGKPVTLSCSQTLNHNVMYWYQQKSSQAPKLLFHYYDKDFNNEADTPDNFQSRRPNTSFCFLDIRSPGLGDTAMYLCATSRDQVGGLRYEQYFGPGTRLTVT.

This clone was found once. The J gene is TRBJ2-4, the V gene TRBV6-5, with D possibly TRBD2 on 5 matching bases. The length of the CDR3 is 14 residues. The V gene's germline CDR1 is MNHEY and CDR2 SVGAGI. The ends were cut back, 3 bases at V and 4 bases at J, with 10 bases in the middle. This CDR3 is CASSYVGDKNIQYF. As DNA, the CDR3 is TGTGCCAGCAGTTATGTCGGGGATAAAAACATTCAGTACTTC.

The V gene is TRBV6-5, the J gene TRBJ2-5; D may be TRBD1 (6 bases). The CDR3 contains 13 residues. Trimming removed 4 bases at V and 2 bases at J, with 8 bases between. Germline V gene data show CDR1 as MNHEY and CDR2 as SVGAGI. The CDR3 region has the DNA TGTGCCAGCAGTTTCGGGACACAAGAGACCCAGTACTTC. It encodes CASSFGTQETQYF.

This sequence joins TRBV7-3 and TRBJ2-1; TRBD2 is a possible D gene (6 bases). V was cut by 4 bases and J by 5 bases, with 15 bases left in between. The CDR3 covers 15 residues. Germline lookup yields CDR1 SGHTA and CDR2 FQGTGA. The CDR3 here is CASSSQGGANNEQFF. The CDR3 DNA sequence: TGTGCCAGCAGCTCCCAGGGCGGGGCGAACAATGAGCAGTTCTTC.